This TCR beta chain was documented in a study of PD-1 blockade in classical Hodgkin lymphoma. Time point described: newly diagnosed, previously untreated cHL patient sample. Untreated, newly diagnosed classical Hodgkin lymphoma PBMCs were used for comparison. Points on this clone: Its specificity is not known.

Findings and caveats of the study: Newly diagnosed patients were said to have less baseline TCR diversity than healthy donors did. Undefined causes, possibly disease activity or prior therapy, underlie the repertoire differences.

V was clipped by 4 bases and J by 2 bases, with 13 bases between them. The CDR3 runs 15 residues. The germline gives CDR1 SGHNT, CDR2 YYREEE (reference sequence). TCRdb's table, derived via immunoSEQ multiplex PCR, lists solely in-frame clones and lacks some. The table lists tens of thousands of clones, approximately 91% of them singletons. The chain has TRBV5-4 and TRBJ2-1; tentative D call: TRBD1 (6 bases). Sequenced material: peripheral blood mononuclear cells (PBMCs). This TCR derives from a human donor with classical Hodgkin lymphoma. CDR3 bases: TGTGCCAGCAGCCCCTTACAGGGAGCCTACAATGAGCAGTTCTTC. This sequence encodes CASSPLQGAYNEQFF.